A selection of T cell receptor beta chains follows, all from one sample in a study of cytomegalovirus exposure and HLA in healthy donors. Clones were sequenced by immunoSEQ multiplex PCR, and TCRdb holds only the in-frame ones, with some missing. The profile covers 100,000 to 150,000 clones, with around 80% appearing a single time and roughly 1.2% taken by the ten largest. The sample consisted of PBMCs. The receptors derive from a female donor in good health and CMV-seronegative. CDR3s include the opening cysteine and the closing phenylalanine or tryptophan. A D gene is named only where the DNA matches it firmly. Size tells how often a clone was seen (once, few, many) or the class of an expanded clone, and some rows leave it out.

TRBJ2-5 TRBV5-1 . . TGCGCCAGCAGCTTGTTATCGCGGAAGGAAGAGACCCAGTACTTC CASSLLSRKEETQYF
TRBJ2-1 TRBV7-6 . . TGTGCCAGCAGCTTAGATGGCACAAGCTCCTACAATGAGCAGTTCTTC CASSLDGTSSYNEQFF
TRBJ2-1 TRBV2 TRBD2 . TGTGCCAGCAGTGCGGGACTAGGCCGTTACAATGAGCAGTTCTTC CASSAGLGRYNEQFF
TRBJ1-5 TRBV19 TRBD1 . TGTGCCAGTAGTATACGGGACAGGGGCAATCAGCCCCAGCATTTT CASSIRDRGNQPQHF
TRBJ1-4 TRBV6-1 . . TGTGCCAGCAGTGGGCAAATTGGCGAAAAACTGTTTTTT CASSGQIGEKLFF
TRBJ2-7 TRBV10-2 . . TGCGCCAGCAGTCTTCCGGGAGACTACGAGCAGTACTTC CASSLPGDYEQYF
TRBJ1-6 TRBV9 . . TGTGCCAGCAGCGTAGTGGGGGGGGGTAATTCACCCCTCCACTTT CASSVVGGGNSPLHF
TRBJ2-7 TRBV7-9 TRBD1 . TGTGCCAGCAGTTACGGACAGGGGGCGGCCGAGCAGTACTTC CASSYGQGAAEQYF
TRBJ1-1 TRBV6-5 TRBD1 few TGTGCCAGCAGCTTCGGGACAGGGGGCCCTGAAGCTTTCTTT CASSFGTGGPEAFF
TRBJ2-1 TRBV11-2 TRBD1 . TGTGCCAGCAGCTTAGCCATGCCAGGACAGGGGGCTATTGAGCAGTTCTTC CASSLAMPGQGAIEQFF
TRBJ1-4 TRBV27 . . TGTGCCAGCAGTTTAAGGGGCGCAGGTTTTCCCAATGAAAAACTGTTTTTT CASSLRGAGFPNEKLFF
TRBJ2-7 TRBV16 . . TGTGCCAGCAGCCAATCGGTGTCCGCGCAATTCTCCTACGAGCAGTACTTC CASSQSVSAQFSYEQYF
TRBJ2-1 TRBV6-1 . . TGTGCCAGCAGGAAAGACAGGAGCTCCTACAATGAGCAGTTCTTC CASRKDRSSYNEQFF
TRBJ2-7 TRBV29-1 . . TGCAGCGTTGTGCTAGCAGGCTACGAGCAGTACTTC CSVVLAGYEQYF
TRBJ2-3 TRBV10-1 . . TGCGCCAGCAGTGACCCAGGGACAGATACGCAGTATTTT CASSDPGTDTQYF
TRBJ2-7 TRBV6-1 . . TGTGCCAGCAGTGAAACGGCAGGGCGGAACGAGCAGTACTTC CASSETAGRNEQYF
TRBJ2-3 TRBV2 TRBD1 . TGTGCCAGCAGTGACCCCGGGACAGGGCGTATCACAGATACGCAGTATTTT CASSDPGTGRITDTQYF
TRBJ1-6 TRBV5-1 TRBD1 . TGCGCCAGCAGCTTGGATGGGACAGGAGGTTCACCCCTCCACTTT CASSLDGTGGSPLHF
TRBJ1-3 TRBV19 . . TGTGCCAGTAGTCTCGAAGGGAGGGCGGGAAACACCATATATTTT CASSLEGRAGNTIYF
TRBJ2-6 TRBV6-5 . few TGTGCCAGCAAAGGCGGCAGCTCTGGGGCCAACGTCCTGACTTTC CASKGGSSGANVLTF